This T cell receptor (beta chain) was documented in a study of blood T cell repertoires in COVID-19. This CDR3 region has 18 residues. Germline-derived CDR1 and CDR2 are LNHNV and YYDKDF (reference sequence). V was pared by 6 bases and J by 2 bases, with 11 bases of the junction left unmatched. Produced via immunoSEQ multiplex PCR; TCRdb's table is partial and in-frame only. The sample contains about 170,000 clones, approximately 83% of which appear only once. The origin of this receptor is a woman of 80 years or more with acute or convalescent COVID-19. Sequenced material: peripheral blood. The gene calls are TRBV15 and TRBJ2-3, with 13 bases aligning to TRBD2. CDR3 sequence reads: CATRGSGTSGTYTDTQYF. The CDR3 nucleotides read TGTGCCACCAGAGGGTCCGGGACTAGCGGGACCTACACAGATACGCAGTATTTT.